This entry concerns a single T cell receptor beta chain. Amplification used 60 Vbeta primers and 13 Jbeta primers. Sequencing was performed with immunoSEQ multiplex PCR; in TCRdb, only in-frame clones are kept and a portion is missing. The repertoire table contains 91,000 or so clones. This entry belongs to a study of cytomegalovirus exposure and HLA in healthy donors. The source is a woman between 25 and 40 years old in good health and CMV-seronegative. The sequenced material came from PBMCs.

The CDR3 loop is CASSHARTVIPYEQYF. CDR3 nucleotide sequence: TGTGCCAGCAGCCACGCAAGGACAGTGATCCCCTACGAGCAGTACTTC. The genes are TRBV14 and TRBJ2-7; a weak D match, TRBD1 (6 bases). This CDR3 has 16 residues. CDR1 and CDR2 (germline): SGHDN, FVKESK. Trimming left V 3 bases short and J 2 bases short, with 17 bases between.